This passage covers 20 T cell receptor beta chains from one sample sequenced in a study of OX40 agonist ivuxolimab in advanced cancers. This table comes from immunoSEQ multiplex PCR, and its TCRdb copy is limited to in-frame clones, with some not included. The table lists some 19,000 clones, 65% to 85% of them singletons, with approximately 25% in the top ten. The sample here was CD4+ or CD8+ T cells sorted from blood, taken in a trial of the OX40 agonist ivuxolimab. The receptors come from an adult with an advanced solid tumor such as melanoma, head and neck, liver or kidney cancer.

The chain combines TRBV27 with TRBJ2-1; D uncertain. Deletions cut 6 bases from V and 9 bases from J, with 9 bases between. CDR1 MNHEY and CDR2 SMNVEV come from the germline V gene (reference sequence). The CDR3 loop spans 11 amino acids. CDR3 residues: CASSTSAEQFF. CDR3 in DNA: TGTGCCAGCAGCACCAGTGCTGAGCAGTTCTTC.

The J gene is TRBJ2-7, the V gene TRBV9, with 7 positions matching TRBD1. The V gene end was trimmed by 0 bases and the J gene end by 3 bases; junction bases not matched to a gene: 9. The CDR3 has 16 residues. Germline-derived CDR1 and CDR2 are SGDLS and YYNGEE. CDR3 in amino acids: CASSVGEGALVYEQYF. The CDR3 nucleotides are TGTGCCAGCAGCGTAGGTGAGGGGGCACTAGTCTACGAGCAGTACTTC.

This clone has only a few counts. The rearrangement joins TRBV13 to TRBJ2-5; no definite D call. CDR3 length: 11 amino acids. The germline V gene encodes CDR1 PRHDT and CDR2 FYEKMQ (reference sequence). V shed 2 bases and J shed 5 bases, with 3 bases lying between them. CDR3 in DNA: TGTGCCAGCAGCTTAAGGGAGACCCAGTACTTC. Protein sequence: CASSLRETQYF.

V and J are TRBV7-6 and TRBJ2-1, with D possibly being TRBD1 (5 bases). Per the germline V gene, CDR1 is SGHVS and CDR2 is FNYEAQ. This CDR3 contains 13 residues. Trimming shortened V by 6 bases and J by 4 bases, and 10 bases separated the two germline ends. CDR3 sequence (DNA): TGTGCCAGCAGTTCAGGGCTGTACAATGAGCAGTTCTTC. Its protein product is CASSSGLYNEQFF.

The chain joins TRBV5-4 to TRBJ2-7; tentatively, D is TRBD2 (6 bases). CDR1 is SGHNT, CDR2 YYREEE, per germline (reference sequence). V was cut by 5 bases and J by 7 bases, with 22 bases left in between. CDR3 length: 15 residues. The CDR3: CASSFGPGMGGEQYF. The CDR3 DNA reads TGTGCCAGCAGTTTTGGTCCGGGAATGGGGGGTGAGCAGTACTTC.

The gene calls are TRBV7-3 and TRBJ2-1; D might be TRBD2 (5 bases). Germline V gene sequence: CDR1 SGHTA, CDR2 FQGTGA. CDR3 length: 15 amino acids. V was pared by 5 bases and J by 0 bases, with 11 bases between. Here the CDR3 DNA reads TGTGCCAGCAGCCAGAGCGGAAGCTCCTACAATGAGCAGTTCTTC. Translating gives CASSQSGSSYNEQFF.

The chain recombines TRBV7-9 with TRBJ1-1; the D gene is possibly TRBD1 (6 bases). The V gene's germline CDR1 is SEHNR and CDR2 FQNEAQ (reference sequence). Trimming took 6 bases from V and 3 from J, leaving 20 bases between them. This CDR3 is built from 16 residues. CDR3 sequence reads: CASSSGEQGGDTEAFF. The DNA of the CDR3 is TGTGCCAGCAGTTCAGGCGAACAGGGAGGAGACACTGAAGCTTTCTTT.

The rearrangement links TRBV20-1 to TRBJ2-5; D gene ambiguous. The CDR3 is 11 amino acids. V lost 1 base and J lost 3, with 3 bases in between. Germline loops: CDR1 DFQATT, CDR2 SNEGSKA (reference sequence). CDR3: CSARVEETQYF. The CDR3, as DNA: TGCAGTGCTAGAGTCGAAGAGACCCAGTACTTC.

The CDR3 here is CASSFPTSGGTDTQYF. In DNA, the CDR3 is TGTGCCAGCAGTTTCCCGACTAGCGGGGGCACAGATACGCAGTATTTT. The chain links TRBV28 to TRBJ2-3; 11 bases align to TRBD2. The V gene end was trimmed by 3 bases and the J gene end by 1 base; junction bases not matched to a gene: 3. The germline V gene encodes CDR1 MDHEN and CDR2 SYDVKM. This CDR3 has 16 residues.

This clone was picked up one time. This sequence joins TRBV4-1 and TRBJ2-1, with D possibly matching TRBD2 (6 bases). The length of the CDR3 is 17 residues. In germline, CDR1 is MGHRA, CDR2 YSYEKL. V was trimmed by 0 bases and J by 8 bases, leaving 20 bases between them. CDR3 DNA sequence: TGCGCCAGCAGCCAAGATAGGACGGACCCATGGGGGGATGAGCAGTTCTTC. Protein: CASSQDRTDPWGDEQFF.

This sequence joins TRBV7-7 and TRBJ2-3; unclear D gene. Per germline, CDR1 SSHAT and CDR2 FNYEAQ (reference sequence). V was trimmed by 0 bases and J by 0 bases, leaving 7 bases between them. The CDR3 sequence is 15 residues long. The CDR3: CASSLAPTSTDTQYF. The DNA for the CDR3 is TGTGCCAGCAGCTTAGCGCCGACTAGCACAGATACGCAGTATTTT.

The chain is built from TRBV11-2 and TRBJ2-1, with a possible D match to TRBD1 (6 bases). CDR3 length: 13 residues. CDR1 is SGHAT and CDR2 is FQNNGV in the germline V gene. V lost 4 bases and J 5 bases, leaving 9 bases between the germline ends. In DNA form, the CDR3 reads TGTGCCAGCAGCTCGGGACACAACAATGAGCAGTTCTTC. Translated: CASSSGHNNEQFF.

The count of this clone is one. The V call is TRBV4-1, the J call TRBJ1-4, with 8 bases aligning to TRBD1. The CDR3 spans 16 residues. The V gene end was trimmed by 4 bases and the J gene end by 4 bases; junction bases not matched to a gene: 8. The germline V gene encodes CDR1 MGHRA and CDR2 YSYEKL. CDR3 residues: CASSPEEGQVNEKLFF. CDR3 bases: TGCGCCAGCAGCCCGGAGGAGGGACAGGTTAATGAAAAACTGTTTTTT.

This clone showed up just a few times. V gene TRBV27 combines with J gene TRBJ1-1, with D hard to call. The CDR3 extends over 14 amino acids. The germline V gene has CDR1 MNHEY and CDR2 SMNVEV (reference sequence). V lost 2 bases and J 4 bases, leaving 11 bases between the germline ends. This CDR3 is CASSLAGISTEAFF. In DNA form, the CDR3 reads TGTGCCAGCAGTTTAGCGGGGATTAGCACTGAAGCTTTCTTT.

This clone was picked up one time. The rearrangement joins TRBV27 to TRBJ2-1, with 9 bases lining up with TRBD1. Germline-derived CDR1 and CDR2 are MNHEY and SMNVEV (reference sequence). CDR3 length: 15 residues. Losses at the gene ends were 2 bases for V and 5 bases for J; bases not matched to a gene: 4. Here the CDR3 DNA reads TGTGCCAGCAGTTTAGGGACAGGGCTACACAATGAGCAGTTCTTC. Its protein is CASSLGTGLHNEQFF.

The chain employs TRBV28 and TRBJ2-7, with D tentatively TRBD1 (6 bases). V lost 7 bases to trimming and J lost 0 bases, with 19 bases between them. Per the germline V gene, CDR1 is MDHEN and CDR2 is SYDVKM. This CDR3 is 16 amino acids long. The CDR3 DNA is TGTGCCAGCACCCCCCCCGCAGGGGCCCTCTCCTACGAGCAGTACTTC. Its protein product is CASTPPAGALSYEQYF.

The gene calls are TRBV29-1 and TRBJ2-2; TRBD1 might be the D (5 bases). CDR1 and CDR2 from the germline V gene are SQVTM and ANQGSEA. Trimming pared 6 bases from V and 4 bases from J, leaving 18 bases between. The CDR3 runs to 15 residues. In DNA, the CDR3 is TGCAGCGTCCAATGGGGCGAGGCGAGCACCGGGGAGCTGTTTTTT. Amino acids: CSVQWGEASTGELFF.

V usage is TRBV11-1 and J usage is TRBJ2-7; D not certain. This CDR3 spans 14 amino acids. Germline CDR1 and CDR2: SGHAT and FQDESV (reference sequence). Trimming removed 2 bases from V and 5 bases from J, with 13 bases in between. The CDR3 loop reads CASSLSGLPHEQYF. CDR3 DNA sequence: TGTGCCAGCAGCTTATCTGGGTTGCCCCACGAGCAGTACTTC.

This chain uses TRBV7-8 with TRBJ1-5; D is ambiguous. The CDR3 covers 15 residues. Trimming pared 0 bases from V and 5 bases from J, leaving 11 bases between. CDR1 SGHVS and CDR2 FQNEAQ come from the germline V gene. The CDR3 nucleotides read TGTGCCAGCAGCTTAGCCGGGAACGGGGATCAGCCCCAGCATTTT. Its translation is CASSLAGNGDQPQHF. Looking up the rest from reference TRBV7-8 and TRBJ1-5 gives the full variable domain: GAGVSQSPRYKVAKRGQDVALRCDPISGHVSLFWYQQALGQGPEFLTYFQNEAQLDKSGLPSDRFFAERPEGSVSTLKIQRTQQEDSAVYLCASSLAGNGDQPQHFGDGTRLSIL.

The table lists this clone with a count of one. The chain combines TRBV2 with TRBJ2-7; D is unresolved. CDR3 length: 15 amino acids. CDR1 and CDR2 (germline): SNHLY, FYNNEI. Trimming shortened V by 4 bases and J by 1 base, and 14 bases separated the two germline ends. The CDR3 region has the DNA TGTGCCAGCAGTGGTCCGGGCATGAGGTCCTACGAGCAGTACTTC. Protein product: CASSGPGMRSYEQYF.